A single TCR beta chain is shown here with its context. What it recognizes is unknown. This specimen comes from a study of cytomegalovirus exposure and HLA in healthy donors. About the study: Falling in the Caucasian-associated ancestry cluster were about 82% of under 450 genotyped donors. The study, taken as a whole, reports: V- and J-gene trimming in TCR beta was tied to a missense DCLRE1C variant by an analysis performed later. TCR beta chains associated with HLA were, in a later analysis, more clonally expanded than equally common others. The authors reported that TCR beta sequences could predict HLA-A and HLA-B alleles. These predictions were accurate for most subjects in the first cohort.

Trimming cost V 5 bases and J 3 bases; bases outside gene matches: 9. The length of the CDR3 is 16 residues. Germline lookup yields CDR1 SGHRS and CDR2 YFSETQ. PCR primers comprised 60 Vbeta and 13 Jbeta primers. Profiled with immunoSEQ multiplex PCR; TCRdb holds only in-frame clones, not every one. The profile shows over 70,000 clones, 70% of them singletons. Material for sequencing was PBMCs. J is TRBJ2-3 and V is TRBV5-1, with 10 bases identical to TRBD2. The sequence was collected from a woman aged 45-65 years in good health and CMV-seropositive. CDR3 sequence reads: CASRTSGGAKTDTQYF. CDR3 DNA sequence: TGCGCCAGCAGAACAAGCGGGGGGGCAAAGACAGATACGCAGTATTTT.